These 5 T cell receptor beta chains were all obtained from the same sample, sequenced in a study of T cell responses to AZD1222 COVID-19 vaccine (dated by TCRdb to the early 2020s). Explained via the paper, the time point label denotes: baseline before first vaccination. Library preparation was by the immunoSEQ multiplex PCR assay. Sourced from immuneACCESS, this table was stored by TCRdb with only in-frame sequences that have V and J called. A share of the clones is absent; for the studies checked, an unresolved V gene accounts for under half, and the remainder has no known explanation. Present in this sample are fewer than 150,000 clones, approximately 88% of which were seen just once. In total, the top ten clones hold approximately 4% of the sample. The source was peripheral blood, collected on day 0 of AZD1222 vaccination. All receptors derive from an adult in good health.

The chain uses TRBV4-1 and TRBJ2-7; 12 positions agree with TRBD1. CDR3 length: 14 residues. CDR1 and CDR2 from the germline V gene are MGHRA and YSYEKL. V lost 4 bases, J lost 7 bases, and 5 bases stayed unmatched. The CDR3 DNA reads TGCGCCAGCAGCCCGGGACAGGGGGCGAGGGAGCAGTACTTC. Its protein product is CASSPGQGAREQYF.

Here the CDR3 reads CASRDRSAYEQYF. DNA of the CDR3: TGTGCCAGCAGGGACAGGAGCGCCTACGAGCAGTACTTC. The chain is built from TRBV6-5 and TRBJ2-7; 7 nucleotides align to TRBD1. The CDR3 sequence is 13 residues long. Germline lookup yields CDR1 MNHEY and CDR2 SVGAGI. J gave up 2 bases and V 6 bases, and 4 bases lay outside the gene matches.

The chain recombines TRBV24-1 with TRBJ1-1; 8 bases are a match to TRBD1. The V gene end was trimmed by 2 bases and the J gene end by 11 bases; junction bases not matched to a gene: 6. The CDR3 spans 13 residues. Looked up from germline, CDR1 is KGHDR and CDR2 is SFDVKD. The CDR3 sequence: CATSDSGDRGAFF. In DNA form, the CDR3 reads TGTGCCACCAGTGATTCTGGTGACAGGGGCGCTTTCTTT.

This sequence joins TRBV27 and TRBJ1-4; TRBD1 might be the D (6 bases). CDR1 and CDR2 (germline): MNHEY, SMNVEV (reference sequence). Trimming cost V 8 bases and J 3 bases, with 16 bases left between them. This CDR3 spans 15 amino acids. This chain's CDR3 is CASRSYGQPNEKLFF. CDR3 in DNA: TGTGCCAGCCGGTCATATGGACAGCCTAATGAAAAACTGTTTTTT. Together with reference TRBV27 and TRBJ1-4, the CDR3 gives the full variable domain: EAQVTQNPRYLITVTGKKLTVTCSQNMNHEYMSWYRQDPGLGLRQIYYSMNVEVTDKGDVPEGYKVSRKEKRNFPLILESPSPNQTSLYFCASRSYGQPNEKLFFGSGTQLSVL.

The chain recombines TRBV7-7 with TRBJ2-5; D call uncertain. The CDR3 length is 15 residues. Trimming removed 3 bases from V and 1 base from J, with 12 bases in between. Per the germline V gene, CDR1 is SSHAT and CDR2 is FNYEAQ (reference sequence). DNA of the CDR3: TGTGCCAGCAGCTTGTCCCTGAATCTCCAAGAGACCCAGTACTTC. It yields the protein CASSLSLNLQETQYF.